The present TCR beta chain was sequenced within a study of blood T cell repertoires in COVID-19 (dated by TCRdb to 2019 to 2021). As for the study more broadly: The collaborator samples originated in the United States, Italy and Spain and spanned the acute and convalescent phases of COVID-19. The prospective study material was composed of cDNA or gDNA derived from T cells, B-cell-depleted T cells, or PBMCs. Deeply sampled blood TCRbeta repertoires from subjects exposed to, actively infected with, or recovered from COVID-19 were included in the dataset. A freely available public database, intended as a resource for researchers studying the immune response to SARS-CoV-2, is where the repertoires were released. The samples were drawn from the first 160 participants of the ongoing ImmuneRACE study and from 950 to 1,500 subjects provided by 6 global collaborators. A de-identified subject ID, COVID-19 status, age in years and sex were almost always included in the sample metadata. Where available, HLA class I and class II types were obtained from metadata supplied by the sample provider rather than from assay-based typing.

Whole blood was collected in K2EDTA tubes by collaborating institutions according to the institutions' own protocols. For TCRbeta analysis, collaborators shipped samples as frozen whole blood, isolated PBMCs, or DNA extracted from either of those sample types. Paper-wide results and their limitations: Clinical and demographic metadata were provided uncurated, with the amount varying by source and participant.

The CDR3 contains 15 residues, cysteine and phenylalanine counted. Kept here is only the CDR3 DNA, which spans 45 bases and is read in frame from base 1. The junction shows trimming of 2 bases on V and 0 bases on J, plus 9 bases between the germline ends. CDR1 is given as SEHNR and CDR2 as FQNEAQ, both from the germline V gene (reference sequence). The immunoSEQ Assay, a bias-controlled multiplex PCR, was used to amplify TCRbeta CDR3 regions from genomic DNA. The paper's processing steps were these. Nucleated cell counts per sample were estimated from amplification of reference gene primers within the assay. To quantify the absolute abundance of each unique TCRbeta CDR3 rearrangement, sequence reads were collapsed and filtered. For each sample, productive Simpson clonality was calculated as the square root of Simpson's diversity index over productive rearrangements. TCRdb carries this immuneACCESS record with in-frame sequences only. Its versions omit some clonotypes, under half of them owing to an unresolved V gene in the studies checked, with the rest unexplained. V and J calls and clone size are as listed in that table; D and trimming were resolved from the DNA. The sample data list hundreds of thousands of clones, and 86% of these were observed just once. Clones ranked in the top ten supply 1.4% to 1.5% of the sample.

Worth noting for this clone: The clone's antigen remains unknown. One base away there is no much larger clone; base qualities are not given.

The receptor's source is a woman younger than 45 with active or convalescent COVID-19. The sequenced material came from peripheral blood. The sequence joins TRBV7-9 to TRBJ2-3; possibly the D gene is TRBD2, per 6 matching bases. The DNA is TGTGCCAGCAGCTTACTAGCGACCAGCACAGATACGCAGTATTTT. Protein translation: CASSLLATSTDTQYF.